These T cell receptor beta chains were read from a single sample in a study of vaccination effects on CD4 cells after COVID-19. Some clones are missing from TCRdb's copy, which holds only in-frame ones; the method was immunoSEQ multiplex PCR. The sample contains more than 9,500 clones, over 60% of which appear only once. Their antigen targets remain unknown. Sequenced here: CD4+ T cells from PBMCs cultured with SARS-CoV-2 spike peptides, sampled after COVID-19 vaccination. These TCRs come from a human donor who received a COVID-19 vaccine. Both conserved end residues are part of each CDR3. A D gene is named only where the DNA matches it firmly. Clone size is shown for a subset of rows, as once, few, many or a class of expanded clone.

len | j_gene | abundance | d_gene | v_gene | CDR3nt | CDR3aa
13 | TRBJ2-1 | NA | NA | TRBV19 | TGTGCCAGTAGTATATTTGGGACCAATGAGCAGTTCTTC | CASSIFGTNEQFF
10 | TRBJ1-2 | few | NA | TRBV20-1 | TGCCGAGGGAGGGACTATGGCTACACCTTC | CRGRDYGYTF
13 | TRBJ1-2 | NA | NA | TRBV21-1 | TGTGCCAGCAGCAAAAGGAGTAACTATGGCTACACCTTC | CASSKRSNYGYTF
13 | TRBJ1-1 | few | NA | TRBV9 | TGTGCCAGCAGCGTAGTAGACAACACTGAAGCTTTCTTT | CASSVVDNTEAFF
13 | TRBJ2-3 | once | NA | TRBV7-9 | TGTGCCAGCAGCTTAGGGACCGGCGATACGCAGTATTTT | CASSLGTGDTQYF
14 | TRBJ2-7 | few | TRBD2 | TRBV28 | TGTGCCAGCAGTATCGGCGGGAGTGGGTACGAGCAGTACTTC | CASSIGGSGYEQYF
13 | TRBJ1-5 | few | TRBD1 | TRBV12-3/TRBV12-4 | TGTGCCAGCAGTTGGACAGGGGATCAGCCCCAGCATTTT | CASSWTGDQPQHF
14 | TRBJ1-2 | few | NA | TRBV5-1 | TGCGCCAGCAGCTTGGGTAGGCAGGACTATGGCTACACCTTC | CASSLGRQDYGYTF
14 | TRBJ1-5 | few | NA | TRBV6-1 | TGTGCCAGCAGTGAAAATGGGAGCAATCAGCCCCAGCATTTT | CASSENGSNQPQHF
19 | TRBJ2-6 | NA | TRBD1 | TRBV19 | TGTGCCAGTAGTATCGGGACAGGGGGCGCACTAGCTGGGGCCAACGTCCTGACTTTC | CASSIGTGGALAGANVLTF
17 | TRBJ1-5 | NA | NA | TRBV4-3 | TGCGCCAGCAGCCCAAGTCTCGGGACCCGTAGCAATCAGCCCCAGCATTTT | CASSPSLGTRSNQPQHF
15 | TRBJ2-7 | once | NA | TRBV28 | TGTGCCAGCAGTCCCTCGGTATTTCCATTTTACGAGCAGTACTTC | CASSPSVFPFYEQYF
15 | TRBJ1-6 | NA | NA | TRBV14 | TGTGCCAGCAGCCGGGGACAAACGGGGAATTCACCCCTCCACTTT | CASSRGQTGNSPLHF
16 | TRBJ1-2 | NA | TRBD1 | TRBV3-1/TRBV3-2 | TGTGCCAGCAGCCAAGACACTTCGACAGGGTACTATGGCTACACCTTC | CASSQDTSTGYYGYTF
14 | TRBJ1-5 | NA | TRBD1 | TRBV29-1 | TGCAGCGTTCTCCAGGGGGGTTTCAATCAGCCCCAGCATTTT | CSVLQGGFNQPQHF
14 | TRBJ1-3 | NA | NA | TRBV5-5 | TGTGCCAGCAGCTTACAGGGCGGTCGAAACACCATATATTTT | CASSLQGGRNTIYF
15 | TRBJ2-7 | once | TRBD1 | TRBV28 | TGTGCCAGCAGTTCACCCGGGACAGGGTCAAACGAGCAGTACTTC | CASSSPGTGSNEQYF
14 | TRBJ2-7 | few | NA | TRBV6-1 | TGTGCCAGCAGTGAATATGAGGACTCCTACGAGCAGTACTTC | CASSEYEDSYEQYF
12 | TRBJ2-1 | NA | TRBD1 | TRBV2 | TGTGCCAGCGAAGGACAGGTCAATGAGCAGTTCTTC | CASEGQVNEQFF
16 | TRBJ2-4 | NA | TRBD2 | TRBV28 | TGTGCCAGCAGTCCTCAGCGGGGGTTAGCCAAAAACATTCAGTACTTC | CASSPQRGLAKNIQYF
15 | TRBJ2-3 | once | NA | TRBV5-1 | TGCGCCAGCAGCTTGGCGCAGGGGGGGACAGATACGCAGTATTTT | CASSLAQGGTDTQYF
17 | TRBJ2-5 | few | TRBD2 | TRBV5-1 | TGCGCCAGCAGCTTGGCCATAGCGGGGGGGCCCCAAGAGACCCAGTACTTC | CASSLAIAGGPQETQYF
14 | TRBJ2-3 | NA | NA | TRBV5-1 | TGCGCCAGCAGCAGTTCAGGGCGGACAGATACGCAGTATTTT | CASSSSGRTDTQYF
14 | TRBJ1-6 | once | NA | TRBV4-3 | TGCGCCAGCAGCCAAGATGTGAGGAATTCACCCCTCCACTTT | CASSQDVRNSPLHF
14 | TRBJ1-4 | few | NA | TRBV19 | TGTGCCAGTAGTATAGGGGCGGGAGGGGAAAAACTGTTTTTT | CASSIGAGGEKLFF
16 | TRBJ2-3 | medium-sized | TRBD2 | TRBV18 | TGTGCCAGCTCACCTGGGACTAGCGGGGTTGCAGATACGCAGTATTTT | CASSPGTSGVADTQYF
11 | TRBJ2-7 | NA | NA | TRBV3-1/TRBV3-2 | TGTGCCAGCAGTGGGCCGGCCGAGCAGTACTTC | CASSGPAEQYF
16 | TRBJ2-2 | NA | TRBD2 | TRBV3-1/TRBV3-2 | TGTGCCAGCAGCCAAGAAAAGCGGGGGCACACCGGGGAGCTGTTTTTT | CASSQEKRGHTGELFF
15 | TRBJ2-7 | NA | NA | TRBV28 | TGTGCCAGCAGTTTTGTATGGGGACGCTCCTACGAGCAGTACTTC | CASSFVWGRSYEQYF
15 | TRBJ2-3 | NA | TRBD2 | TRBV10-3 | TGTGCCATCAGCGGACTAGCGGGGAGCACAGATACGCAGTATTTT | CAISGLAGSTDTQYF
13 | TRBJ2-2 | NA | NA | TRBV19 | TGTGCCAGTAGTATGGACCGCACCGGGGAGCTGTTTTTT | CASSMDRTGELFF
13 | TRBJ2-7 | NA | NA | TRBV5-1 | TGCGCCAGCAGCTTGGATGCAACCTACGAGCAGTACTTC | CASSLDATYEQYF
13 | TRBJ2-7 | NA | NA | TRBV3-1/TRBV3-2 | TGTGCCAGCAGCCAAGTGGCTAGTAACGAGCAGTACTTC | CASSQVASNEQYF
16 | TRBJ2-1 | medium-sized | NA | TRBV3-1/TRBV3-2 | TGTGCCAGCAGCCAAGATGTTAGGCCGAGCTACAATGAGCAGTTCTTC | CASSQDVRPSYNEQFF
14 | TRBJ2-7 | NA | NA | TRBV10-3 | TGTGCCATCAGTGAGTCAGGCAGGGAAGGCGAGCAGTACTTC | CAISESGREGEQYF
14 | TRBJ2-1 | NA | TRBD2 | TRBV30 | TGTGCCTGGAAACGAGCGGGAGGGCTAGGCGAGCAGTTCTTC | CAWKRAGGLGEQFF
15 | TRBJ1-1 | NA | NA | TRBV6-2/TRBV6-3 | TGTGCCAGCAGCCCACCCACAAGGGTATACACTGAAGCTTTCTTT | CASSPPTRVYTEAFF
14 | TRBJ1-1 | NA | TRBD1 | TRBV4-1 | TGCGCCAGCAGCCAAGATGGCAGGGGGACTGAAGCTTTCTTT | CASSQDGRGTEAFF
14 | TRBJ1-2 | once | TRBD1 | TRBV25-1 | TGTGCCAGCAGTCCGGACAGGGGGCTCTCTGGCTACACCTTC | CASSPDRGLSGYTF
12 | TRBJ2-7 | NA | NA | TRBV28 | TGTGCCAGCTGGGGGCAGACCTACGAGCAGTACTTC | CASWGQTYEQYF